The present entry profiles one T cell receptor beta chain with its context. The antigen remains unidentified. The data stem from a study of vaccination and CD4 T cells after COVID-19. This CDR3 is built from 16 residues. The ends lost 3 bases at V and 1 base at J; junction bases unmatched: 9. Germline CDR1 is SGDLS and CDR2 is YYNGEE. Described treatment: approximately 10-day PBMC culture with coronavirus spike peptide pools or control peptides (ViraFEST assay). An unexposed donor provided the CD4+ T cells, which were collected before the COVID-19 pandemic (2011-2018). At the Johns Hopkins FTIC core, DNA taken from cultured CD4+ T cells was sequenced by way of the Oncomine TCR Beta short-read assay. Each CDR3 protein gets one entry after TCRdb re-called the PCR reads with MiXCR. The data show about 8,300 distinct CDR3 sequences, 30% to 45% seen once.

The chain has TRBV9 and TRBJ2-5; 7 bases align to TRBD2. This TCR was sampled from a human donor in good health. Input material: CD4+ T cells from blood, cultured in vitro. CDR3 bases: TGTGCCAGCAGCGGATACCTCGCGGGGGTCCAAGAGACCCAGTACTTC. Its translation is CASSGYLAGVQETQYF. The full variable domain, its missing parts supplied by reference TRBV9 and TRBJ2-5, is DSGVTQTPKHLITATGQRVTLRCSPRSGDLSVYWYQQSLDQGLQFLIQYYNGEERAKGNILERFSAQQFPDLHSELNLSSLELGDSALYFCASSGYLAGVQETQYFGPGTRLLVL.